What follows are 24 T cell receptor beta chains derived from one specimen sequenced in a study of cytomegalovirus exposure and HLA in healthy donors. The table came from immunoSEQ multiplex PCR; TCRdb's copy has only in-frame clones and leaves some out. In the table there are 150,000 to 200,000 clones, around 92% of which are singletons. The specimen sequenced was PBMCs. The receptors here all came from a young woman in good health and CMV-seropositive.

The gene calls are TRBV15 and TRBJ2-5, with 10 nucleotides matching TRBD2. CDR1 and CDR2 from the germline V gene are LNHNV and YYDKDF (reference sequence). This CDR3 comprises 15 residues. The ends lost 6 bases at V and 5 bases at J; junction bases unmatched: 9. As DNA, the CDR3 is TGTGCCACCAGGCGGACTAGCGGTTACAGGGAGACCCAGTACTTC. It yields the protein CATRRTSGYRETQYF. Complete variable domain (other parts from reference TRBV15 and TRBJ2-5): DAMVIQNPRYQVTQFGKPVTLSCSQTLNHNVMYWYQQKSSQAPKLLFHYYDKDFNNEADTPDNFQSRRPNTSFCFLDIRSPGLGDTAMYLCATRRTSGYRETQYFGPGTRLLVL.

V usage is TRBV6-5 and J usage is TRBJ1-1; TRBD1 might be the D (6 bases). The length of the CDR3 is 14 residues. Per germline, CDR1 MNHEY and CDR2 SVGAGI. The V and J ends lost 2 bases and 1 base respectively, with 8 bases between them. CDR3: CASSYQGQNTEAFF. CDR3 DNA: TGTGCCAGCAGTTACCAGGGACAGAACACTGAAGCTTTCTTT.

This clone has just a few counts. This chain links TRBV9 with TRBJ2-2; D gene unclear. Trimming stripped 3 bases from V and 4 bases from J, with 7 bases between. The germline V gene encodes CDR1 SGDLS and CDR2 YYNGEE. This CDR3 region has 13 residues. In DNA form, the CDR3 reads TGTGCCAGCAGCGGGCCGATCACCGGGGAGCTGTTTTTT. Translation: CASSGPITGELFF.

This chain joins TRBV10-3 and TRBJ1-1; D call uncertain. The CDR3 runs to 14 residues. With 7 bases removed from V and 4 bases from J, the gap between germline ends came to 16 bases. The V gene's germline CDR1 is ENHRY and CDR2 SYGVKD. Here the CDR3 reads CAINPTAAGTEAFF. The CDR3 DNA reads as TGTGCCATCAATCCGACGGCGGCGGGCACTGAAGCTTTCTTT.

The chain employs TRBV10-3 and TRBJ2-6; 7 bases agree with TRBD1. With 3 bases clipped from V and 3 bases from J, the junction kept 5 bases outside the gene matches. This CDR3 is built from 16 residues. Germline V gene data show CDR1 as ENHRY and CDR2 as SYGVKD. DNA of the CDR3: TGTGCCATCAGTGACGACAGGGCTAATGGGGCCAACGTCCTGACTTTC. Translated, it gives CAISDDRANGANVLTF.

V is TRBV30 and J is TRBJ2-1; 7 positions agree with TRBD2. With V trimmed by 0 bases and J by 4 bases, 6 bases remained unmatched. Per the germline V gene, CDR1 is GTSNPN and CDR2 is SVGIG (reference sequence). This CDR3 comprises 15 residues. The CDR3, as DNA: TGTGCCTGGAGTGTGGGTAGCGGGCCTTACAATGAGCAGTTCTTC. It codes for CAWSVGSGPYNEQFF.

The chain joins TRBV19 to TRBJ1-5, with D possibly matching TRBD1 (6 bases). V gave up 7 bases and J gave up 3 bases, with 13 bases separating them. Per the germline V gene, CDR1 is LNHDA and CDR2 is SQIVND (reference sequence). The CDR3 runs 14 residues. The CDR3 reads CASTPGQSNQPQHF. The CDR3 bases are TGTGCCAGTACCCCCGGACAGTCCAATCAGCCCCAGCATTTT. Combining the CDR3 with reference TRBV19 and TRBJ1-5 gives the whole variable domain DGGITQSPKYLFRKEGQNVTLSCEQNLNHDAMYWYRQDPGQGLRLIYYSQIVNDFQKGDIAEGYSVSREKKESFPLTVTSAQKNPTAFYLCASTPGQSNQPQHFGDGTRLSIL.

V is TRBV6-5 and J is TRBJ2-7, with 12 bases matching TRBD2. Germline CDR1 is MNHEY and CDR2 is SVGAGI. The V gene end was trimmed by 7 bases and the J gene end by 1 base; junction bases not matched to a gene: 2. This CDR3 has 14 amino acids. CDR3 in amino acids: CASMTSGRSYEQYF. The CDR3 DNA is TGTGCCAGCATGACTAGCGGGAGATCCTACGAGCAGTACTTC.

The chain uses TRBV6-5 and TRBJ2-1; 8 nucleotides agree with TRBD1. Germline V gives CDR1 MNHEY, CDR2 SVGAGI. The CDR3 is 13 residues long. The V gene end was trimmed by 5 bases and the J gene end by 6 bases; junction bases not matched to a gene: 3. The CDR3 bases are TGTGCCAGCAGTGACAGGGGAGGCAATGAGCAGTTCTTC. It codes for CASSDRGGNEQFF.

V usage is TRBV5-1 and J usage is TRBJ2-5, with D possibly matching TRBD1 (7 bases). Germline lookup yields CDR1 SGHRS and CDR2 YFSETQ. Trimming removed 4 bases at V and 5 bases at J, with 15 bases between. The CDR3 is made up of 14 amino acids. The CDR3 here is CASSEPRGAETQYF. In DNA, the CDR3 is TGCGCCAGCAGCGAACCCAGGGGGGCGGAGACCCAGTACTTC.

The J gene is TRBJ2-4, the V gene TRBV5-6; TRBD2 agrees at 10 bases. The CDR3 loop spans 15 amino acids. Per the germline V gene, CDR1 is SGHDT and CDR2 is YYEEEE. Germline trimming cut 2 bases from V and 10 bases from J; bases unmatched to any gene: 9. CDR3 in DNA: TGTGCCAGCAGCTTAAGCGGGAGGGGTTCGGAGATTCAGTACTTC. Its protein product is CASSLSGRGSEIQYF.

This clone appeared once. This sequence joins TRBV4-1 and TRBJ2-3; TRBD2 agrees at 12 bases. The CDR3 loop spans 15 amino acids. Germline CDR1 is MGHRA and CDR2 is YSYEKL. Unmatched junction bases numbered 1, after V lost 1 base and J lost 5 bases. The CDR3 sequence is CASSQGLAGEDTQYF. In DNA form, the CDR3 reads TGCGCCAGCAGCCAAGGACTAGCGGGAGAAGATACGCAGTATTTT.

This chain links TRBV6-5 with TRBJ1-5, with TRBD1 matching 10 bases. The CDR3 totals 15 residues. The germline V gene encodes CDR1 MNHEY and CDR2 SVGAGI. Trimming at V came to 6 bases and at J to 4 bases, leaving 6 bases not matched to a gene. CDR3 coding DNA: TGTGCCAGCAGACCGGGACAGGGGAGAAATCAGCCCCAGCATTTT. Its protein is CASRPGQGRNQPQHF.

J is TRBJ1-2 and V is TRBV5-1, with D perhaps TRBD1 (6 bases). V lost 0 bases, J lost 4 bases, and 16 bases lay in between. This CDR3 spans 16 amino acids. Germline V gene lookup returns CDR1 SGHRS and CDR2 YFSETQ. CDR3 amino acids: CASSLGGTYNSYGYTF. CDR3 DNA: TGCGCCAGCAGCTTGGGGGGGACATACAACAGCTATGGCTACACCTTC.

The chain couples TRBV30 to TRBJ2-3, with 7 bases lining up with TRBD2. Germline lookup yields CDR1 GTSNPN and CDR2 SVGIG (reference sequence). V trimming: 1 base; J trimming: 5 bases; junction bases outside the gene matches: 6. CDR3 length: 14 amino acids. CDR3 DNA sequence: TGTGCCTGGAGTGGACGGGGAGGGGTAGATACGCAGTATTTT. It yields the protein CAWSGRGGVDTQYF.

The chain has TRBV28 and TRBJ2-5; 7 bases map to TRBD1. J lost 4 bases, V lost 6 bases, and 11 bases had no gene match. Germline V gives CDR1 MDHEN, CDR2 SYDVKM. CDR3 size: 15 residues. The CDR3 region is CASSLGGGTIETQYF. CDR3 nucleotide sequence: TGTGCCAGCAGCTTAGGGGGCGGAACCATAGAGACCCAGTACTTC.

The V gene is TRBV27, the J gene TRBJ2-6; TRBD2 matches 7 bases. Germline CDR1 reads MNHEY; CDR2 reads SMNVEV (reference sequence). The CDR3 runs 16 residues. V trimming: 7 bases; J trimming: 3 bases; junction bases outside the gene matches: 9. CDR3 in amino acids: CASKVLGGNGANVLTF. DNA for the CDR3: TGTGCCAGCAAGGTACTCGGGGGGAATGGGGCCAACGTCCTGACTTTC.

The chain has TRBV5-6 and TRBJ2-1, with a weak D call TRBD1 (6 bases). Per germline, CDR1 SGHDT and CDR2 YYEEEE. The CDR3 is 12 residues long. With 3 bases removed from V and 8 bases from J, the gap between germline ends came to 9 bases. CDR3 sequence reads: CASSWKGDEQFF. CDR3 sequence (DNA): TGTGCCAGCAGCTGGAAGGGGGATGAGCAGTTCTTC.

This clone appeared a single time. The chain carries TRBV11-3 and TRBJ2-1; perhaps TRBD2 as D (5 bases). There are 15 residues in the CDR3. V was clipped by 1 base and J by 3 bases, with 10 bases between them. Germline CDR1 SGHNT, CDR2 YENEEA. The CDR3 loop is CASSLASLGYNEQFF. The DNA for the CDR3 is TGTGCCAGCAGCTTAGCTAGCTTAGGCTACAATGAGCAGTTCTTC.

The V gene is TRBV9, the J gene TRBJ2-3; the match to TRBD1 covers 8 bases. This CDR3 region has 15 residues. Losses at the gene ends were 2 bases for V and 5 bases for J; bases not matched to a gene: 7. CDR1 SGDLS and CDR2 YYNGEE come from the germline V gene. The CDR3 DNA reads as TGTGCCAGCAGCGTTGCAGGGGGCGAAGGAGATACGCAGTATTTT. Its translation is CASSVAGGEGDTQYF.

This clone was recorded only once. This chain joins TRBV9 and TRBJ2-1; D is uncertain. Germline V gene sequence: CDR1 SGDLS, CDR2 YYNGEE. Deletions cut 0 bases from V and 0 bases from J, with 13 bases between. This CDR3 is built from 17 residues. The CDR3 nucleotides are TGTGCCAGCAGCGTAGTGGCAGACTCCCTCTCCTACAATGAGCAGTTCTTC. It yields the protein CASSVVADSLSYNEQFF.

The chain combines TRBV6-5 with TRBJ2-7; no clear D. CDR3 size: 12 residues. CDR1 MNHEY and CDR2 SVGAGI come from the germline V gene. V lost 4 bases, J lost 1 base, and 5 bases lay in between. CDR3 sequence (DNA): TGTGCCAGCAGTTCACGGTCCTACGAGCAGTACTTC. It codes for CASSSRSYEQYF.

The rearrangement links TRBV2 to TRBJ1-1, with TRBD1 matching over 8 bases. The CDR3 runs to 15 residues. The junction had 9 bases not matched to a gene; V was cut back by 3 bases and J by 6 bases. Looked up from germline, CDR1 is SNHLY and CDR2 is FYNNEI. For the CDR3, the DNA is TGTGCCAGCAGTGAGGACAGGGTTATATTTGCTGAAGCTTTCTTT. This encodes CASSEDRVIFAEAFF. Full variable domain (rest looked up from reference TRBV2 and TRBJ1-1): EPEVTQTPSHQVTQMGQEVILRCVPISNHLYFYWYRQILGQKVEFLVSFYNNEISEKSEIFDDQFSVERPDGSNFTLKIRSTKLEDSAMYFCASSEDRVIFAEAFFGQGTRLTVV.

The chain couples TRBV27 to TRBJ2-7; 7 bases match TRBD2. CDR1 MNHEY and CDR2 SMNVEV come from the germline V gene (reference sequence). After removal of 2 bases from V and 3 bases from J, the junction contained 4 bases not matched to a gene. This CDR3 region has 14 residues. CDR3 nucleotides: TGTGCCAGCAGTTTACGGTGGGAGGGCTACGAGCAGTACTTC. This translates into CASSLRWEGYEQYF.